The text below deals with one TCR beta chain. This sample was included in a study of T cell responses to AZD1222 COVID-19 vaccine. Assay used: immunoSEQ multiplex PCR; TCRdb lists only in-frame clones, some missing. Of 150,000 or so clones in the sample, 90% were seen once. This CDR3 spans 15 amino acids. Per germline, CDR1 LNHDA and CDR2 SQIVND (reference sequence). The V gene end was trimmed by 1 base and the J gene end by 4 bases; junction bases not matched to a gene: 4. V and J are TRBV19 and TRBJ2-3, with TRBD2 identical over 8 bases. Material: peripheral blood, obtained on day 0 of AZD1222 vaccination. The TCR originated in an adult in good health. CDR3 bases: TGTGCCAGTAGTATAGCCGGGGGGGGTGCAGATACGCAGTATTTT. Its translation: CASSIAGGGADTQYF.